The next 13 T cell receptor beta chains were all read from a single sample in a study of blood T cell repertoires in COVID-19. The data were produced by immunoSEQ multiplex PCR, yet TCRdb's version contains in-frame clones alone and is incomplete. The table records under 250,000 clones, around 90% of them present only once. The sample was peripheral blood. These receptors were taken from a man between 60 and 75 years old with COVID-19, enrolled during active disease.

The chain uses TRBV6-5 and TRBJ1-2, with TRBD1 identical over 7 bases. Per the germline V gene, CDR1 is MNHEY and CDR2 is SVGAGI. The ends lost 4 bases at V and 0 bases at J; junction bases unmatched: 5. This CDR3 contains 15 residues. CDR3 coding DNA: TGTGCCAGCAGTTTTGGACAGGAGACTAACTATGGCTACACCTTC. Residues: CASSFGQETNYGYTF.

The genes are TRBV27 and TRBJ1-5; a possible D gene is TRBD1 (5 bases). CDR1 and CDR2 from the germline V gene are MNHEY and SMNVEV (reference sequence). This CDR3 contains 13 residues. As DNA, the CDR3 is TGTGGCAGGGCCCTACAGAGCAATCAGCCCCAGCATTTT. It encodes CGRALQSNQPQHF.

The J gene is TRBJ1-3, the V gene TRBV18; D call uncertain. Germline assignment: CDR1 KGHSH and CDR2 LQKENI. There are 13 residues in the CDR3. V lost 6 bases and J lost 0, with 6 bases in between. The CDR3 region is CASSQDSGNTIYF. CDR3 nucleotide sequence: TGTGCCAGCTCCCAGGACTCTGGAAACACCATATATTTT.

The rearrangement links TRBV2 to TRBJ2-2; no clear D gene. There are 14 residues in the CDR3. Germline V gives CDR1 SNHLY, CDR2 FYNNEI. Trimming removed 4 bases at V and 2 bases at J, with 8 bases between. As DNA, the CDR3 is TGTGCCAGCAGTGTGTACAGCAACACCGGGGAGCTGTTTTTT. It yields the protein CASSVYSNTGELFF.

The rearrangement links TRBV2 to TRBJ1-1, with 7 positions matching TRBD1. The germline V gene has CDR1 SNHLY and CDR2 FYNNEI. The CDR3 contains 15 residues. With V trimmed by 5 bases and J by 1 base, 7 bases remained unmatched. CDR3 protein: CASSRLGTANTEAFF. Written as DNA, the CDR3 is TGTGCCAGCAGTCGGCTCGGGACAGCGAACACTGAAGCTTTCTTT.

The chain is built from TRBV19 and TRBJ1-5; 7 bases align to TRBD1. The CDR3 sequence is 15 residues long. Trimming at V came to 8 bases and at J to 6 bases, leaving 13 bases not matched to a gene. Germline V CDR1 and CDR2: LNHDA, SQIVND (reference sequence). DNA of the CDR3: TGTGCCAGTCTGGAAGCCGACAGGGTAACTCAGCCCCAGCATTTT. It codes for CASLEADRVTQPQHF.

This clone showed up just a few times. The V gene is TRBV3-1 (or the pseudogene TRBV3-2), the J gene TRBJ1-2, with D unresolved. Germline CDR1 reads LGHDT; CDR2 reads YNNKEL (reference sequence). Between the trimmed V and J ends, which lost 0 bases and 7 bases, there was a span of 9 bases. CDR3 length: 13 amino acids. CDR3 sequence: CASSQEYQVGYTF. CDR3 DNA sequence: TGTGCCAGCAGCCAAGAATATCAGGTTGGCTACACCTTC.

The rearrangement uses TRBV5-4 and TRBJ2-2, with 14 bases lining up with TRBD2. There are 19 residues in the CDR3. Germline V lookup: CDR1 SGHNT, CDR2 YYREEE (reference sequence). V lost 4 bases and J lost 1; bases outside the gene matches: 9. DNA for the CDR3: TGTGCCAGCAGCGATGGACTAGCGGGGGGACCTCTGAACACCGGGGAGCTGTTTTTT. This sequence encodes CASSDGLAGGPLNTGELFF.

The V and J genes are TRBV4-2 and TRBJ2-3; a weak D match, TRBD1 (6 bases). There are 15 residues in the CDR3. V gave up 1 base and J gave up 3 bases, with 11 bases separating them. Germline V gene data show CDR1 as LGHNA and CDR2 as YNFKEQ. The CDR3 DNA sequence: TGTGCCAGCAGCCAAGGCGGCAGGGGAACAGATACGCAGTATTTT. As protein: CASSQGGRGTDTQYF.

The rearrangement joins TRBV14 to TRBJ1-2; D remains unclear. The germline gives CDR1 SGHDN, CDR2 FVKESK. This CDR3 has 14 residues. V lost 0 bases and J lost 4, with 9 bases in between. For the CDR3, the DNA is TGTGCCAGCAGCCAAGATGGCCTGCTCTATGGCTACACCTTC. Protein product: CASSQDGLLYGYTF.

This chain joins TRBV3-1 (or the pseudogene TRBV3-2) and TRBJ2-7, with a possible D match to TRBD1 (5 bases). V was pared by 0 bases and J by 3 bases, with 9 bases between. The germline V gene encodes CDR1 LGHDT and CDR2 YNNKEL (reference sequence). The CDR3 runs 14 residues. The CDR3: CASSQDAGRYEQYF. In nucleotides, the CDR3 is TGTGCCAGCAGCCAAGATGCAGGGCGCTACGAGCAGTACTTC.

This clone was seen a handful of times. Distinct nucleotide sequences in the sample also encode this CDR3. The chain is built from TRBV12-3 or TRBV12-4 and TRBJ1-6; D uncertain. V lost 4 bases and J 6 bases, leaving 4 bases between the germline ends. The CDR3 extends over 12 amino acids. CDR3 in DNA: TGTGCCAGCAGTTCTTCTAATTCACCCCTCCACTTT. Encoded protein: CASSSSNSPLHF.

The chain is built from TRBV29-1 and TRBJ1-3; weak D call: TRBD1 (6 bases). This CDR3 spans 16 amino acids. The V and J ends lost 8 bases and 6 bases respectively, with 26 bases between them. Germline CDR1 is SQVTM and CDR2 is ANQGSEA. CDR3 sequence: CSPFGADRIVVNTIYF. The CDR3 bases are TGCAGCCCCTTCGGGGCCGACAGGATAGTTGTAAACACCATATATTTT. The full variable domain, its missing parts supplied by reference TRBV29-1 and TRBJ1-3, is SAVISQKPSRDICQRGTSLTIQCQVDSQVTMMFWYRQQPGQSLTLIATANQGSEATYESGFVIDKFPISRPNLTFSTLTVSNMSPEDSSIYLCSPFGADRIVVNTIYFGEGSWLTVV.